What follows are 29 T cell receptor beta chains derived from one specimen sequenced in a study of siplizumab effects on memory and regulatory T cells. Assay used: immunoSEQ multiplex PCR; TCRdb lists only in-frame clones, some missing. Of about 10,000 clones in the sample, about 40% are singletons; the top ten hold about 10%. Mixed lymphocyte reaction cells underwent 6 to 7 days of coculture at 37°C. For these TCRs, the target antigens are not known. Sequencing was done on a sample of CFSE-low (dividing) CD8+ T cells sorted from an allogeneic mixed lymphocyte reaction. These receptors all come from a human donor in good health; the cells came from an allogeneic mixed lymphocyte reaction.

The V and J genes are TRBV4-1 and TRBJ2-7; D uncertain. This CDR3 spans 13 amino acids. Trimming removed 1 base at V and 3 bases at J, with 7 bases between. The V gene's germline CDR1 is MGHRA and CDR2 YSYEKL. The CDR3 DNA sequence: TGCGCCAGCAGCCAAGGTTTGAGCTACGAGCAGTACTTC. Its translation is CASSQGLSYEQYF.

This clone was seen only a few times. This chain uses TRBV27 with TRBJ2-1; 8 bases agree with TRBD2. Germline V lookup: CDR1 MNHEY, CDR2 SMNVEV (reference sequence). The junction had 16 bases not matched to a gene; V was cut back by 2 bases and J by 10 bases. This CDR3 is 17 amino acids long. The CDR3 DNA reads TGTGCCAGCAGTTTAGATGAAGCGGGGGCCCCCCGCGGGGAGCAGTTCTTC. It specifies CASSLDEAGAPRGEQFF.

The V call is TRBV19, the J call TRBJ1-1, with no clear D. V lost 7 bases and J lost 4, with 10 bases in between. This CDR3 is built from 12 residues. The germline V gene encodes CDR1 LNHDA and CDR2 SQIVND (reference sequence). The CDR3: CASKIGSTEAFF. The CDR3 bases are TGTGCCAGTAAAATCGGGAGCACTGAAGCTTTCTTT.

This clone is medium-sized within its sample. V usage is TRBV5-1 and J usage is TRBJ2-3, with TRBD2 identical over 9 bases. CDR3 length equals 15 residues. Germline V gene sequence: CDR1 SGHRS, CDR2 YFSETQ. Trimming took 5 bases from V and 4 from J; bases not matched to a gene: 8. CDR3 sequence: CASREGLAHSDTQYF. The DNA for the CDR3 is TGCGCCAGCAGAGAGGGACTAGCACACTCAGATACGCAGTATTTT.

V is TRBV10-3 and J is TRBJ2-2, with D tentatively TRBD1 (6 bases). V shed 6 bases and J shed 2 bases, with 22 bases lying between them. This CDR3 spans 18 amino acids. Germline CDR1 and CDR2: ENHRY and SYGVKD. The CDR3 loop is CAISDQSKVGANTGELFF. The CDR3 DNA is TGTGCCATCAGCGACCAATCCAAGGTGGGGGCAAACACCGGGGAGCTGTTTTTT.

The rearrangement links TRBV13 to TRBJ2-7, with 10 bases lining up with TRBD1. J was trimmed by 5 bases and V by 6 bases; bases with no gene match: 7. CDR1 is PRHDT, CDR2 FYEKMQ, per germline (reference sequence). CDR3 length: 14 residues. The CDR3 DNA sequence: TGTGCCAGCAGGACACCGGGACAGGGGCACGAGCAGTACTTC. Amino acid sequence: CASRTPGQGHEQYF. The full variable domain, rest sourced from reference TRBV13 and TRBJ2-7, is AAGVIQSPRHLIKEKRETATLKCYPIPRHDTVYWYQQGPGQDPQFLISFYEKMQSDKGSIPDRFSAQQFSDYHSELNMSSLELGDSALYFCASRTPGQGHEQYFGPGTRLTVT.

The rearrangement uses TRBV11-1 and TRBJ2-3, with 10 bases identical to TRBD2. Germline-derived CDR1 and CDR2 are SGHAT and FQDESV (reference sequence). With 0 bases clipped from V and 3 bases from J, the junction kept 6 bases outside the gene matches. The CDR3 is 17 residues long. DNA for the CDR3: TGTGCCAGCAGCTTAGCGTTTCTAGCGGGGGTTACAGATACGCAGTATTTT. Protein product: CASSLAFLAGVTDTQYF.

The chain combines TRBV7-9 with TRBJ1-2; possible D gene TRBD1, 6 bases. Looked up from germline, CDR1 is SEHNR and CDR2 is FQNEAQ (reference sequence). V lost 5 bases, J lost 2 bases, and 15 bases lay in between. There are 15 residues in the CDR3. In DNA form, the CDR3 reads TGTGCCAGCAGCGCGACGACAGGAGGAAACTATGGCTACACCTTC. Residues: CASSATTGGNYGYTF.

The chain uses TRBV19 and TRBJ1-1; no reliable D call. V lost 6 bases to trimming and J lost 1 base, with 9 bases between them. Germline assignment: CDR1 LNHDA and CDR2 SQIVND (reference sequence). CDR3 length equals 13 residues. The CDR3 spells CASSRGGNTEAFF. As DNA, the CDR3 is TGTGCCAGTAGCAGAGGAGGGAACACTGAAGCTTTCTTT.

This clone was found once. The J gene is TRBJ2-1, the V gene TRBV29-1, with unresolved D. Trimming took 0 bases from V and 9 from J, leaving 6 bases between them. This CDR3 is 11 amino acids long. Germline V CDR1 and CDR2: SQVTM, ANQGSEA. CDR3 sequence (DNA): TGCAGCGTTGAAGATAACACTGAGCAGTTCTTC. It is translated as CSVEDNTEQFF.

V is TRBV6-1 and J is TRBJ1-5; D is undetermined. The CDR3 consists of 12 residues. Germline V gene sequence: CDR1 MNHNS, CDR2 SASEGT. V shed 8 bases and J shed 4 bases, with 9 bases lying between them. Here the CDR3 reads CASGYSNQPQHF. The CDR3 bases are TGTGCCAGCGGATACAGTAATCAGCCCCAGCATTTT.

This clone was detected once. At one of its ends the junction is not consistent with the germline gene, which may arise from a read error. The chain has TRBV7-9 and TRBJ2-7; 8 bases fit TRBD2. The germline V gene encodes CDR1 SEHNR and CDR2 FQNEAQ (reference sequence). The length of the CDR3 is 14 residues. The CDR3 DNA follows: TGTGCCAGCAGTTTAGAAGGGACTAGAGGCGAGCAGTACTTC. Its translation is CASSLEGTRGEQYF.

The rearrangement links TRBV7-9 to TRBJ2-2; D is ambiguous. The CDR3 totals 15 residues. Trimming stripped 1 base from V and 6 bases from J, with 12 bases between. The germline CDR1 and CDR2 sequences are SEHNR and FQNEAQ (reference sequence). CDR3 residues: CASSLVDPTPGELFF. In DNA form, the CDR3 reads TGTGCCAGCAGCTTAGTGGACCCTACCCCCGGGGAGCTGTTTTTT.

This clone was recorded a few times. The chain links TRBV13 to TRBJ2-1, with 14 bases aligning to TRBD2. V trimming: 4 bases; J trimming: 9 bases; junction bases outside the gene matches: 8. Germline V gene data show CDR1 as PRHDT and CDR2 as FYEKMQ (reference sequence). The CDR3 consists of 16 residues. The CDR3 region is CASSSETSGGAGEQFF. In nucleotides, the CDR3 is TGTGCCAGCAGCTCGGAGACTAGCGGGGGGGCAGGTGAGCAGTTCTTC.

This chain connects TRBV10-1 to TRBJ1-1; TRBD1 matches 8 bases. The CDR3 has 15 amino acids. J was trimmed by 0 bases and V by 4 bases; bases with no gene match: 4. Germline V gene lookup returns CDR1 WNHNN and CDR2 SYGVQD (reference sequence). For the CDR3, the DNA is TGCGCCAGCAGTGCTCAGACAGGGGTGAACACTGAAGCTTTCTTT. Translation: CASSAQTGVNTEAFF.

The chain employs TRBV7-9 and TRBJ2-2, with 7 bases lining up with TRBD1. In germline, CDR1 is SEHNR, CDR2 FQNEAQ (reference sequence). V lost 5 bases to trimming and J lost 6 bases; unmatched junction nucleotides: 3. The CDR3 extends over 13 amino acids. The CDR3 region is CASSQQGSGELFF. The CDR3 nucleotides read TGTGCCAGCAGCCAACAGGGGTCCGGGGAGCTGTTTTTT.

This clone was picked up many times. V usage is TRBV19 and J usage is TRBJ1-5; D gene ambiguous. The CDR3 is 12 residues long. CDR1 LNHDA and CDR2 SQIVND come from the germline V gene (reference sequence). Trimming shortened V by 4 bases and J by 7 bases, and 8 bases separated the two germline ends. CDR3 loop: CASSNGQQPQHF. Written as DNA, the CDR3 is TGTGCCAGTAGTAACGGGCAACAGCCCCAGCATTTT.

The chain joins TRBV18 to TRBJ2-2; D is uncertain. This CDR3 contains 14 residues. Trimming shortened V by 4 bases and J by 0 bases, and 6 bases separated the two germline ends. Germline V gives CDR1 KGHSH, CDR2 LQKENI. The CDR3 nucleotides are TGTGCCAGCTCACTCTCCCCGAACACCGGGGAGCTGTTTTTT. Translating it yields CASSLSPNTGELFF.

The chain is built from TRBV9 and TRBJ1-1; weak D call: TRBD1 (6 bases). Germline loops: CDR1 SGDLS, CDR2 YYNGEE. CDR3 length: 14 residues. Between the trimmed V and J ends, which lost 4 bases and 1 base, there was a span of 11 bases. The CDR3 spells CASSQGQPNTEAFF. The CDR3 nucleotides read TGTGCCAGCAGCCAAGGACAGCCGAACACTGAAGCTTTCTTT.

The chain links TRBV7-2 to TRBJ2-5; D unresolved. The CDR3 is 13 residues long. Trimming pared 5 bases from V and 4 bases from J, leaving 11 bases between. The V gene's germline CDR1 is SGHTA and CDR2 FQGNSA. Here the CDR3 reads CASSPVVAETQYF. In DNA, the CDR3 is TGTGCCAGCAGCCCAGTCGTTGCAGAGACCCAGTACTTC.

This rearrangement joins TRBV6-6 to TRBJ1-1, with no clear D. Germline values: CDR1 MNHNY, CDR2 SVGAGI (reference sequence). This CDR3 contains 15 residues. Trimming removed 0 bases at V and 2 bases at J, with 10 bases between. The CDR3 DNA reads as TGTGCCAGCAGTTACTCGGCACTAATTAACACTGAAGCTTTCTTT. Translation gives CASSYSALINTEAFF.

This clone occurred a few times. The V gene is TRBV7-9, the J gene TRBJ2-5; no reliable D call. The CDR3 totals 15 residues. The germline gives CDR1 SEHNR, CDR2 FQNEAQ (reference sequence). V lost 8 bases and J lost 0, with 16 bases in between. CDR3 bases: TGTGCCAGCCACGCGTCTGCTTGGTACCAAGAGACCCAGTACTTC. It codes for CASHASAWYQETQYF. The full variable domain, in which reference TRBV7-9 and TRBJ2-5 provide the parts outside the CDR3, is DTGVSQNPRHKITKRGQNVTFRCDPISEHNRLYWYRQTLGQGPEFLTYFQNEAQLEKSRLLSDRFSAERPKGSFSTLEIQRTEQGDSAMYLCASHASAWYQETQYFGPGTRLLVL.

This clone is medium-sized by share. V gene TRBV27 combines with J gene TRBJ1-5; D gene ambiguous. The ends were cut back, 5 bases at V and 0 bases at J, with 5 bases in the middle. From germline, CDR1 is MNHEY and CDR2 SMNVEV (reference sequence). This CDR3 spans 13 amino acids. The DNA for the CDR3 is TGTGCCAGCAGTAACTATAGCAATCAGCCCCAGCATTTT. It encodes CASSNYSNQPQHF.

This clone showed up just a few times. The genes are TRBV4-3 and TRBJ2-7, with 11 bases fitting TRBD1. The CDR3 runs 16 residues. Trimming at V came to 0 bases and at J to 4 bases, leaving 5 bases not matched to a gene. Per germline, CDR1 LGHNA and CDR2 YSLEER. The CDR3: CASSQEWTGGLYEQYF. For the CDR3, the DNA is TGCGCCAGCAGCCAAGAGTGGACAGGGGGCTTATACGAGCAGTACTTC.

The J gene is TRBJ2-1, the V gene TRBV9, with 8 bases lining up with TRBD1. CDR1 is SGDLS, CDR2 YYNGEE, per germline. Trimming at V came to 3 bases and at J to 6 bases, leaving 2 bases not matched to a gene. The CDR3 covers 13 residues. The CDR3 DNA follows: TGTGCCAGCAGCGCTGGACAGGGCAATGAGCAGTTCTTC. This sequence encodes CASSAGQGNEQFF.

The table lists this clone with a few counts. The chain links TRBV6-1 to TRBJ1-1; D gene unclear. The CDR3 consists of 11 residues. The V and J ends lost 5 bases and 5 bases respectively, with 6 bases between them. The germline CDR1 and CDR2 sequences are MNHNS and SASEGT. This CDR3 reads CASSFGTEAFF. CDR3 DNA: TGTGCCAGCAGTTTCGGGACTGAAGCTTTCTTT.

The chain couples TRBV28 to TRBJ2-2; 10 nucleotides match TRBD1. With V trimmed by 1 base and J by 1 base, 6 bases remained unmatched. The CDR3 is 18 residues long. Germline assignment: CDR1 MDHEN and CDR2 SYDVKM. DNA for the CDR3: TGTGCCAGCAGTTTATTCTGGGGGACAGGGGTGAACACCGGGGAGCTGTTTTTT. Translated, it gives CASSLFWGTGVNTGELFF.

CDR3 coding DNA: TGTGCCTGGAGTGGGGTTTGGGTCCAAGCTTTCTTT. Protein: CAWSGVWVQAFF. The chain links TRBV30 to TRBJ1-1; D unresolved. Trimming took off 1 base at V and 9 bases at J, with 12 bases between the two ends. Germline V gene lookup returns CDR1 GTSNPN and CDR2 SVGIG (reference sequence). The CDR3 has 12 residues.

CDR3 residues: CASAEFANYGYTF. The CDR3 bases are TGTGCCAGCGCGGAGTTTGCTAACTATGGCTACACCTTC. J is TRBJ1-2 and V is TRBV6-1; D not resolved. CDR3 length: 13 residues. V lost 8 bases, J lost 0 bases, and 10 bases lay in between. Looked up from germline, CDR1 is MNHNS and CDR2 is SASEGT.